Shown below are 32 T cell receptor beta chains from a single sample sequenced in a study of cytomegalovirus exposure and HLA in healthy donors. The PCR employed 60 Vbeta primers together with 13 Jbeta primers. This table comes from immunoSEQ multiplex PCR, and its TCRdb copy is limited to in-frame clones, with some not included. This sample has more than 85,000 clones; roughly 80% occur once, and the top ten carry over 6.5%. Sample: PBMCs. The receptors stem from a woman in her thirties or forties in good health and CMV-seropositive.

The chain couples TRBV7-2 to TRBJ2-1; D ambiguous. The CDR3 is 15 amino acids. Germline V CDR1 and CDR2: SGHTA, FQGNSA. V dropped 2 bases and J dropped 7 bases, with 15 bases sitting between them. CDR3 amino acids: CASSLTTIQMNEQFF. The DNA for the CDR3 is TGTGCCAGCAGCTTAACCACGATACAGATGAATGAGCAGTTCTTC.

In DNA form, the CDR3 reads TGTGCCTCAAGAAGGGACACCAACTATGGCTACACCTTC. This gives the protein CASRRDTNYGYTF. The V call is TRBV9, the J call TRBJ1-2; D possibly corresponds to TRBD1 (6 bases). Germline lookup yields CDR1 SGDLS and CDR2 YYNGEE. The ends were cut back, 10 bases at V and 2 bases at J, with 15 bases in the middle. This CDR3 spans 13 amino acids.

V and J are TRBV5-4 and TRBJ1-5, with TRBD1 matching over 7 bases. The CDR3 has 13 amino acids. Trimming took 4 bases from V and 7 from J; bases not matched to a gene: 5. Germline-derived CDR1 and CDR2 are SGHNT and YYREEE (reference sequence). The CDR3 loop reads CASSIRGKQPQHF. CDR3 in DNA: TGTGCCAGCAGCATCAGGGGGAAACAGCCCCAGCATTTT.

This clone was recorded once. The DNA for the CDR3 is TGTGCCACCAGCAAAGGAGGCGGGAGTAAATACAATGAGCAGTTCTTC. It encodes CATSKGGGSKYNEQFF. V and J are TRBV15 and TRBJ2-1, with 7 bases lining up with TRBD2. CDR1 is LNHNV and CDR2 is YYDKDF in the germline V gene (reference sequence). V lost 4 bases to trimming and J lost 4 bases; unmatched junction nucleotides: 10. The CDR3 is 16 residues long.

This rearrangement joins TRBV7-9 to TRBJ2-7, with D tentatively TRBD2 (5 bases). The CDR3 spans 13 residues. Germline V gene data show CDR1 as SEHNR and CDR2 as FQNEAQ (reference sequence). V was cut by 5 bases and J by 5 bases, with 13 bases left in between. The CDR3 DNA follows: TGTGCCAGCAGCCCCGGGGTGTCACACGAGCAGTACTTC. It is translated as CASSPGVSHEQYF.

This chain uses TRBV11-2 with TRBJ2-7; D gene ambiguous. CDR3 length: 13 amino acids. Germline CDR1 and CDR2: SGHAT and FQNNGV. Trimming shortened V by 4 bases and J by 1 base, and 8 bases separated the two germline ends. DNA for the CDR3: TGTGCCAGCAGCTCGCCTAGTTCCTACGAGCAGTACTTC. Protein product: CASSSPSSYEQYF. Variable domain in full (rest from reference TRBV11-2 and TRBJ2-7): EAGVAQSPRYKIIEKRQSVAFWCNPISGHATLYWYQQILGQGPKLLIQFQNNGVVDDSQLPKDRFSAERLKGVDSTLKIQPAKLEDSAVYLCASSSPSSYEQYFGPGTRLTVT.

This chain connects TRBV2 to TRBJ2-5, with 8 positions matching TRBD1. The V segment lost 8 bases and the J segment 1 base; nucleotides outside the gene matches: 3. CDR3 length: 13 residues. The germline gives CDR1 SNHLY, CDR2 FYNNEI. CDR3: CASRRGLQETQYF. In DNA form, the CDR3 reads TGTGCCAGCCGCAGGGGGCTCCAAGAGACCCAGTACTTC.

The chain uses TRBV28 and TRBJ1-4; 7 nucleotides align to TRBD1. V was pared by 8 bases and J by 2 bases, with 11 bases of the junction left unmatched. The CDR3 runs 16 residues. Germline values: CDR1 MDHEN, CDR2 SYDVKM. The CDR3 bases are TGTGCCAGCGAATCTGTTCAACAGGGGACTAATGAAAAACTGTTTTTT. It translates to CASESVQQGTNEKLFF.

This chain links TRBV12-5 with TRBJ1-5; D is unresolved. CDR1 and CDR2 from the germline V gene are LGHNT and FRNRAP. V lost 5 bases and J 0 bases, leaving 8 bases between the germline ends. This CDR3 has 14 residues. CDR3 coding DNA: TGTGCTAGTGGTCGCGATTATAGCAATCAGCCCCAGCATTTT. This sequence encodes CASGRDYSNQPQHF.

Only one count was recorded for this clone. J is TRBJ2-7 and V is TRBV15; maybe TRBD1 (5 bases). CDR3 length: 14 residues. The germline V and J ends were trimmed by 5 bases and 5 bases, with 16 bases remaining between them. Germline V gene lookup returns CDR1 LNHNV and CDR2 YYDKDF (reference sequence). The CDR3 DNA reads TGTGCCACCAGCTCGCAGGGTCCCTTCCACGAGCAGTACTTC. It translates to CATSSQGPFHEQYF.

The V call is TRBV5-1, the J call TRBJ1-1; 7 bases fit TRBD1. The trim removed 7 bases at V and 6 bases at J, leaving 12 bases unmatched. The CDR3 spans 14 residues. Germline lookup yields CDR1 SGHRS and CDR2 YFSETQ. CDR3 in DNA: TGCGCCAGCGGGAAACAGGGGTTAAATTCTGAAGCTTTCTTT. Its translation is CASGKQGLNSEAFF.

The V call is TRBV27, the J call TRBJ2-1; the D is unclear. Trimming took off 7 bases at V and 1 base at J, with 8 bases between the two ends. Germline-derived CDR1 and CDR2 are MNHEY and SMNVEV (reference sequence). The CDR3 extends over 13 amino acids. The CDR3 region has the DNA TGTGCCAGCACGTCCAGGTCCTACAATGAGCAGTTCTTC. As protein: CASTSRSYNEQFF.

The V call is TRBV5-4, the J call TRBJ2-7, with 10 bases matching TRBD1. The CDR3 loop spans 15 amino acids. The germline CDR1 and CDR2 sequences are SGHNT and YYREEE (reference sequence). With V trimmed by 3 bases and J by 5 bases, 8 bases remained unmatched. The CDR3 nucleotides read TGTGCCAGCAGCTGGGGGGGACAGGGGCAAAACGAGCAGTACTTC. Residues: CASSWGGQGQNEQYF.

V is TRBV7-8 and J is TRBJ2-1, with D possibly TRBD1 on 5 matching bases. With 3 bases removed from V and 6 bases from J, the gap between germline ends came to 12 bases. The CDR3 length is 14 residues. Germline lookup yields CDR1 SGHVS and CDR2 FQNEAQ. This CDR3 is CASSLNRLINEQFF. CDR3 nucleotides: TGTGCCAGCAGCTTGAACAGGTTGATCAATGAGCAGTTCTTC.

J is TRBJ1-4 and V is TRBV2, with D tentatively TRBD1 (6 bases). The CDR3 covers 14 residues. Germline loops: CDR1 SNHLY, CDR2 FYNNEI. V lost 7 bases, J lost 10 bases, and 19 bases lay in between. The CDR3 sequence is CASNQQGWVGKLFF. The CDR3 nucleotides read TGTGCCAGCAATCAACAGGGCTGGGTAGGAAAACTGTTTTTT.

V is TRBV7-9 and J is TRBJ1-5; D might be TRBD1 (6 bases). Trimming shortened V by 5 bases and J by 3 bases, and 14 bases separated the two germline ends. The CDR3 spans 15 residues. The germline CDR1 and CDR2 sequences are SEHNR and FQNEAQ (reference sequence). CDR3 in DNA: TGTGCCAGCAGCATTGGACAGCATGACAATCAGCCCCAGCATTTT. Translating it yields CASSIGQHDNQPQHF.

The rearrangement joins TRBV5-1 to TRBJ2-7, with 11 bases matching TRBD1. The V segment lost 7 bases and the J segment 6 bases; nucleotides outside the gene matches: 9. This CDR3 has 14 amino acids. CDR1 SGHRS and CDR2 YFSETQ come from the germline V gene. CDR3 region: CASFPGQGVGEQYF. CDR3 nucleotide sequence: TGCGCCAGCTTTCCGGGACAGGGGGTTGGCGAGCAGTACTTC.

The rearrangement joins TRBV21-1 to TRBJ1-3; the DNA was not used to check the table's D call, TRBD1. TRBV21-1 is listed as a pseudogene. The CDR3 length is 22 residues. The CDR3 reads CASSKRSLRDRGLLYSGNTIYF. DNA of the CDR3: TGTGCCAGCAGCAAGCGAAGCCTCCGGGACAGGGGTCTGTTATACTCTGGAAACACCATATATTTT.

The J gene is TRBJ2-3, the V gene TRBV7-7; D not certain. The germline CDR1 and CDR2 sequences are SSHAT and FNYEAQ (reference sequence). V lost 5 bases, J lost 4 bases, and 13 bases lay in between. The CDR3 sequence is 14 residues long. The CDR3, as DNA: TGTGCCAGCAGCCCGGTGAGCACAGCAGATACGCAGTATTTT. Its translation is CASSPVSTADTQYF.

The rearrangement joins TRBV6-5 to TRBJ1-1; maybe TRBD1 (5 bases). The V end was cut by 3 bases, the J end by 7 bases, with 12 bases between. The CDR3 loop spans 13 amino acids. Germline-derived CDR1 and CDR2 are MNHEY and SVGAGI. The DNA for the CDR3 is TGTGCCAGCAGTTATGGGGGGGTGAGTGAAGCTTTCTTT. Its translation: CASSYGGVSEAFF.

The chain combines TRBV29-1 with TRBJ2-1; 9 bases line up with TRBD1. There are 13 residues in the CDR3. Looked up from germline, CDR1 is SQVTM and CDR2 is ANQGSEA. V gave up 6 bases and J gave up 8 bases; unmatched junction bases: 8. The chain's CDR3 is CSVQGAKPDEQFF. CDR3 in DNA: TGCAGCGTACAGGGGGCAAAGCCAGATGAGCAGTTCTTC.

This chain joins TRBV5-6 and TRBJ2-4; D is uncertain. Between the trimmed V and J ends, which lost 1 base and 0 bases, there was a span of 8 bases. Looked up from germline, CDR1 is SGHDT and CDR2 is YYEEEE. The CDR3 totals 15 residues. Here the CDR3 reads CASSLIAVAKNIQYF. The CDR3 coding sequence is TGTGCCAGCAGCTTGATCGCGGTAGCCAAAAACATTCAGTACTTC.

The chain employs TRBV19 and TRBJ1-5, with D possibly matching TRBD1 (5 bases). V shed 6 bases and J shed 0 bases, with 15 bases lying between them. This CDR3 contains 16 residues. The germline CDR1 and CDR2 sequences are LNHDA and SQIVND (reference sequence). CDR3 region: CASRLNRGYSNQPQHF. The CDR3 DNA follows: TGTGCCAGTAGACTCAATAGGGGATATAGCAATCAGCCCCAGCATTTT.

CDR3 region: CASSSGPHGGETQYF. DNA for the CDR3: TGTGCCAGCAGCTCGGGACCCCACGGGGGAGAGACCCAGTACTTC. The genes are TRBV11-1 and TRBJ2-5; tentative D call: TRBD2 (6 bases). The CDR3 has 15 residues. Trimming took 4 bases from V and 4 from J, leaving 16 bases between them. The germline CDR1 and CDR2 sequences are SGHAT and FQDESV (reference sequence).

The chain joins TRBV5-1 to TRBJ2-5; D gene uncertain. The CDR3 has 12 residues. Trimming took 2 bases from V and 0 from J, leaving 2 bases between them. From germline, CDR1 is SGHRS and CDR2 YFSETQ. This CDR3 is CASSFNQETQYF. Written as DNA, the CDR3 is TGCGCCAGCAGCTTCAACCAAGAGACCCAGTACTTC. Looking up the rest from reference TRBV5-1 and TRBJ2-5 gives the full variable domain: KAGVTQTPRYLIKTRGQQVTLSCSPISGHRSVSWYQQTPGQGLQFLFEYFSETQRNKGNFPGRFSGRQFSNSRSEMNVSTLELGDSALYLCASSFNQETQYFGPGTRLLVL.

This rearrangement joins TRBV7-2 to TRBJ1-2; TRBD1 is a possible D gene (5 bases). CDR3 length: 14 residues. Germline V gene lookup returns CDR1 SGHTA and CDR2 FQGNSA. V lost 6 bases, J lost 8 bases, and 19 bases lay in between. Here the CDR3 DNA reads TGTGCCAGCAGTCCCGCTGCAGGGCTGCAAGGCTACACCTTC. It translates to CASSPAAGLQGYTF.

Here the CDR3 reads CASSYSGQGYSPLHF. The CDR3 DNA reads as TGTGCCAGCAGTTACTCGGGGCAGGGGTACTCACCCCTCCACTTT. This rearrangement joins TRBV6-5 to TRBJ1-6; D possibly corresponds to TRBD1 (6 bases). Looked up from germline, CDR1 is MNHEY and CDR2 is SVGAGI. V was shortened by 0 bases and J by 10 bases, with 13 bases between the two germline ends. The CDR3 contains 15 residues.

This chain links TRBV15 with TRBJ2-7, with TRBD1 matching over 9 bases. This CDR3 is built from 14 residues. V gave up 6 bases and J gave up 2 bases; unmatched junction bases: 5. Looked up from germline, CDR1 is LNHNV and CDR2 is YYDKDF (reference sequence). This CDR3 reads CATREGTGTYEQYF. The DNA for the CDR3 is TGTGCCACCAGAGAGGGGACAGGGACCTACGAGCAGTACTTC.

The chain joins TRBV7-2 to TRBJ1-2; TRBD1 matches at 7 bases. The length of the CDR3 is 13 residues. J lost 5 bases, V lost 5 bases, and 5 bases had no gene match. Germline CDR1 SGHTA, CDR2 FQGNSA. CDR3 sequence reads: CASSKDRRYGYTF. In nucleotides, the CDR3 is TGTGCCAGCAGCAAGGACAGGAGGTATGGCTACACCTTC.

This clone has more than one count but fewer than ten. This chain links TRBV4-3 with TRBJ1-1, with D hard to call. This CDR3 comprises 17 residues. V was pared by 0 bases and J by 0 bases, with 14 bases between. Germline lookup yields CDR1 LGHNA and CDR2 YSLEER. The CDR3 DNA reads TGCGCCAGCAGCCAAGATAGTTGGGGAGGGATGAACACTGAAGCTTTCTTT. Translating it yields CASSQDSWGGMNTEAFF.

The rearrangement joins TRBV7-2 to TRBJ1-2; perhaps TRBD1 as D (6 bases). CDR3 length: 13 residues. Trimming took off 5 bases at V and 3 bases at J, with 10 bases between the two ends. The germline gives CDR1 SGHTA, CDR2 FQGNSA. The CDR3 DNA reads as TGTGCCAGCAGCCGGACAGACTACTATGGCTACACCTTC. Translation gives CASSRTDYYGYTF.

This clone has only a few counts. The V gene is TRBV28, the J gene TRBJ2-1; weak D call: TRBD2 (5 bases). The CDR3 has 18 residues. Trimming removed 1 base from V and 0 bases from J, with 16 bases in between. The germline V gene encodes CDR1 MDHEN and CDR2 SYDVKM. CDR3 protein: CASSLSPFRGSSYNEQFF. The CDR3 nucleotides read TGTGCCAGCAGTTTATCCCCCTTCCGAGGGAGCTCCTACAATGAGCAGTTCTTC.